A single sample is the source of the 21 T cell receptor beta chains below, sequenced in a study of T cells after yellow fever vaccination. In TCRdb, the 5' RACE reads were re-called with MiXCR into one record per CDR3 protein. Among some 550,000 distinct CDR3 sequences, roughly a fifth were seen once, and the ten largest hold roughly an eighth. Sample: PBMCs, taken 15 days after the yellow fever booster vaccination. These receptors originate from a man aged 25-45 years who received the YFV17D yellow fever vaccine.

This rearrangement joins TRBV6-2 or TRBV6-3 to TRBJ2-7; D gene ambiguous. Germline V gene data show CDR1 as MNHEY and CDR2 as SVGEGT. V dropped 0 bases and J dropped 3 bases, with 6 bases sitting between them. CDR3 length: 13 residues. CDR3 nucleotides: TGTGCCAGCAGTTACTCAAGCTACTACGAGCAGTACTTC. Encoded protein: CASSYSSYYEQYF.

This clonotype was observed a few times. This rearrangement joins TRBV27 to TRBJ2-5; D may be TRBD2 (6 bases). In germline, CDR1 is MNHEY, CDR2 SMNVEV (reference sequence). The CDR3 spans 13 residues. V was clipped by 11 bases and J by 10 bases, with 23 bases between them. For the CDR3, the DNA is TGTGCCGTCGCGGTACATCAGGGAGGCAACCAGTACTTC. Its protein product is CAVAVHQGGNQYF.

This clonotype was seen a handful of times. The chain is built from TRBV6-5 and TRBJ1-5, with D unclear. Germline V gene lookup returns CDR1 MNHEY and CDR2 SVGAGI. This CDR3 has 12 amino acids. The V end lost 11 bases, the J end lost 3 bases, and 11 bases lay between the germline ends. The CDR3 region has the DNA TGTGCCTCTGGGAGGACCAATCAGCCCCAGCATTTT. Translating it yields CASGRTNQPQHF.

The genes are TRBV29-1 and TRBJ2-7; D is possibly TRBD1 or TRBD2 (6 bases each). CDR3 size: 13 residues. Per the germline V gene, CDR1 is SQVTM and CDR2 is ANQGSEA. V lost 6 bases to trimming and J lost 9 bases, with 21 bases between them. The chain's CDR3 is CSVLRDRGGGQYF. CDR3 DNA sequence: TGCAGCGTCCTCCGGGACCGAGGAGGGGGGCAGTACTTC.

This clonotype was recorded a few times. The chain joins TRBV27 to TRBJ2-3; 13 nucleotides agree with TRBD2. V lost 4 bases to trimming and J lost 5 bases; unmatched junction nucleotides: 3. Germline CDR1 and CDR2: MNHEY and SMNVEV (reference sequence). This CDR3 region has 15 residues. The CDR3 sequence is CASSWTSGRQDTQYF. The CDR3 region has the DNA TGTGCCAGCAGTTGGACTAGCGGGAGACAAGATACGCAGTATTTT.

The sample holds a few counts of this clonotype. The V gene is TRBV6-1, the J gene TRBJ2-1, with 7 bases matching TRBD2. The CDR3 spans 15 residues. Trimming at V came to 7 bases and at J to 3 bases, leaving 9 bases not matched to a gene. Germline CDR1 and CDR2: MNHNS and SASEGT. CDR3 nucleotide sequence: TGTGCCAGCAAGAAAGGCGGGAGTCTCTACAATGAGCAGTTCTTC. Amino acids: CASKKGGSLYNEQFF.

This clonotype appeared a few times. This sequence joins TRBV9 and TRBJ1-2; D not certain. The length of the CDR3 is 12 residues. CDR1 is SGDLS, CDR2 YYNGEE, per germline. V dropped 3 bases and J dropped 7 bases, with 10 bases sitting between them. CDR3 region: CASSGGWGGYTF. The CDR3 coding sequence is TGTGCCAGCAGCGGTGGCTGGGGTGGCTACACCTTC.

V gene TRBV12-3 or TRBV12-4 combines with J gene TRBJ2-2; no clear D. The length of the CDR3 is 13 residues. V was pared by 1 base and J by 3 bases, with 3 bases between. CDR3 bases: TGTGCCAGCAGTTTAGAACACACCGGGGAGCTGTTTTTT. This codes for CASSLEHTGELFF.

The chain employs TRBV20-1 and TRBJ2-5; maybe TRBD2 (5 bases). Germline CDR1 and CDR2: DFQATT and SNEGSKA (reference sequence). V lost 5 bases to trimming and J lost 3 bases, with 13 bases between them. The CDR3 has 13 amino acids. The CDR3: CSAEGLLKETQYF. The CDR3, as DNA: TGCAGTGCTGAAGGACTGTTGAAAGAGACCCAGTACTTC.

This clonotype has just a few counts. CDR3 bases: TGCGCCAGCAGTTATGATCGGACTCAAGAGACCCAGTACTTC. It codes for CASSYDRTQETQYF. The chain is built from TRBV5-1 and TRBJ2-5; D is perhaps TRBD2 (5 bases). Trimming shortened V by 5 bases and J by 2 bases, and 13 bases separated the two germline ends. The CDR3 extends over 14 amino acids. The germline V gene encodes CDR1 SGHRS and CDR2 YFSETQ.

This clonotype has more than one count but fewer than ten. The rearrangement links TRBV6-1 to TRBJ2-7; D possibly corresponds to TRBD1 (6 bases). The CDR3 extends over 13 amino acids. With 1 base removed from V and 6 bases from J, the gap between germline ends came to 10 bases. CDR1 is MNHNS and CDR2 is SASEGT in the germline V gene. Written as DNA, the CDR3 is TGTGCCAGCAGTGAAGGGACAGCGGCCGAGCAGTACTTC. As protein: CASSEGTAAEQYF.

This clonotype was detected only once. This chain connects TRBV30 to TRBJ2-1; 10 bases line up with TRBD1. Germline CDR1 reads GTSNPN; CDR2 reads SVGIG (reference sequence). V dropped 5 bases and J dropped 7; count of bases not matched to a gene: 8. The CDR3 has 14 amino acids. The CDR3 sequence is CAWVTGTGANEQFF. CDR3 sequence (DNA): TGTGCCTGGGTCACCGGGACAGGGGCAAATGAGCAGTTCTTC. The complete variable domain, with remaining parts taken from reference TRBV30 and TRBJ2-1, reads SQTIHQWPATLVQPVGSPLSLECTVEGTSNPNLYWYRQAAGRGLQLLFYSVGIGQISSEVPQNLSASRPQDRQFILSSKKLLLSDSGFYLCAWVTGTGANEQFFGPGTRLTVL.

The rearrangement joins TRBV6-5 to TRBJ2-5; D call uncertain. This CDR3 is 13 amino acids long. V dropped 5 bases and J dropped 4 bases, with 11 bases sitting between them. Looked up from germline, CDR1 is MNHEY and CDR2 is SVGAGI. The CDR3: CASSTWRGETQYF. For the CDR3, the DNA is TGTGCCAGCAGTACCTGGAGAGGAGAGACCCAGTACTTC.

The rearrangement joins TRBV15 to TRBJ2-7, with D perhaps TRBD2 (5 bases). Trimming shortened V by 0 bases and J by 12 bases, and 12 bases separated the two germline ends. This CDR3 comprises 12 residues. Germline loops: CDR1 LNHNV, CDR2 YYDKDF (reference sequence). CDR3 in DNA: TGTGCCACCAGCAGAGATCGGCTGGAGGCGTACTTC. Residues: CATSRDRLEAYF.

This clonotype has only a few counts. The genes are TRBV4-3 and TRBJ2-2, with D uncertain. Germline V lookup: CDR1 LGHNA, CDR2 YSLEER. The CDR3 consists of 14 residues. V dropped 1 base and J dropped 2 bases, with 5 bases sitting between them. The CDR3 spells CASSQVGNTGELFF. CDR3 nucleotides: TGCGCCAGCAGCCAAGTGGGAAACACCGGGGAGCTGTTTTTT.

V and J are TRBV11-2 and TRBJ1-2; D is perhaps TRBD1 (5 bases). The CDR3 length is 14 residues. V was trimmed by 0 bases and J by 8 bases, leaving 13 bases between them. Germline CDR1 SGHAT, CDR2 FQNNGV. In nucleotides, the CDR3 is TGTGCCAGCAGCTTAGATGGGGCCTTCGACGGCTACACCTTC. It codes for CASSLDGAFDGYTF.

The table lists this clonotype with a few counts. This rearrangement joins TRBV27 to TRBJ1-2, with 9 bases fitting TRBD1. Germline CDR1 is MNHEY and CDR2 is SMNVEV (reference sequence). The CDR3 runs 13 residues. V shed 6 bases and J 5 bases; nucleotides not matched to a gene: 4. The CDR3: CASSRDRAYGYTF. As DNA, the CDR3 is TGTGCCAGCAGCCGGGACAGGGCGTATGGCTACACCTTC.

The chain employs TRBV27 and TRBJ2-2; possible D gene TRBD2, 6 bases. There are 16 residues in the CDR3. Looked up from germline, CDR1 is MNHEY and CDR2 is SMNVEV (reference sequence). V dropped 2 bases and J dropped 6 bases, with 16 bases sitting between them. As DNA, the CDR3 is TGTGCCAGCAGTTTAGGTTTATTGACTAGTCCCGGGGAGCTGTTTTTT. It encodes CASSLGLLTSPGELFF.

V gene TRBV12-3 or TRBV12-4 combines with J gene TRBJ1-6; 7 bases are shared with TRBD1. After removal of 1 base from V and 7 bases from J, the junction contained 4 bases not matched to a gene. The CDR3 has 15 amino acids. The CDR3 coding sequence is TGTGCCAGCAGTTTAGTACAGGGGCCGAATTCACCCCTCCACTTT. Amino acids: CASSLVQGPNSPLHF.

This clonotype was counted between two and nine times. The chain joins TRBV7-2 to TRBJ2-1; TRBD2 matches at 10 bases. From germline, CDR1 is SGHTA and CDR2 FQGNSA. The J segment lost 3 bases and the V segment lost 6 bases, leaving 5 bases of the junction unmatched. This CDR3 has 15 residues. The CDR3 DNA sequence: TGTGCCAGCAGTGGGCTAGCGGGAGTCTACAATGAGCAGTTCTTC. It yields the protein CASSGLAGVYNEQFF.

A few counts support this clonotype. This rearrangement joins TRBV2 to TRBJ2-1; tentative D call: TRBD2 (6 bases). V was shortened by 5 bases and J by 3 bases, with 11 bases between the two germline ends. CDR1 is SNHLY, CDR2 FYNNEI, per germline. The CDR3 runs to 14 residues. CDR3 amino acids: CASSPGRFYNEQFF. The CDR3 nucleotides are TGTGCCAGCAGTCCTGGGAGGTTCTACAATGAGCAGTTCTTC.